The TCR beta chain described here comes from a study of identical twins. Broader study findings: Invariant MAIT and iNKT cells are populations that could partly confound zero-insertion analyses. Beta out-of-frame sequences displayed a weaker excess of sharing between twins.

TCRdb passed the 5' RACE reads through MiXCR, listing each CDR3 protein once. The sample records around 280,000 distinct CDR3 sequences, approximately 8.5% being singletons. Only a few counts were recorded for this clonotype. Its antigen remains unidentified. The CDR3 length is 15 residues. Trimming removed 5 bases from V and 5 bases from J, with 17 bases in between. Germline V lookup: CDR1 KGHDR, CDR2 SFDVKD. The data were also submitted as part of a second study, on yellow fever vaccine responses in identical twins.

The chain uses TRBV24-1 and TRBJ2-5, with D maybe TRBD2 (5 bases). Sequenced material: memory (CD45RO+) T cells sorted from blood. The TCR was taken from a woman under 30 in good health. The CDR3 spells CATSVRGNGEETQYF. The CDR3 DNA follows: TGTGCCACCAGTGTCCGGGGAAACGGAGAGGAGACCCAGTACTTC.